Listed below are T cell receptor beta chains from one sample, sequenced in a study of T cells in Graves' hyperthyroidism and ophthalmopathy. TCRdb used MiXCR to reprocess the multiplex PCR reads, holding one entry per CDR3 protein. The sample yields fewer than 450,000 distinct CDR3 sequences, approximately 18% seen once. The specimen was blood. The source of these receptors is a young woman with Graves' hyperthyroidism that later progressed to Graves' ophthalmopathy. Both conserved end residues are trimmed from each CDR3.

v_call: TRBV25-1
cdr3_aa: ASSVPPDRVLWAF

v_call: TRBV14
cdr3_aa: ASSFGRSEQY

v_call: TRBV11-2
cdr3_aa: ASSLDPQNTGELF

v_call: TRBV27
cdr3_aa: ASSLYGSSGNTIY

v_call: TRBV5-1
cdr3_aa: ASSEWTGGASGPNTEAF

v_call: TRBV2
cdr3_aa: ASSAAGESSYNEQF

v_call: TRBV5-1
cdr3_aa: ASRAGYGYT

v_call: TRBV6-2/TRBV6-3
cdr3_aa: ASSYRPGRGETQY

v_call: TRBV6-2/TRBV6-3
cdr3_aa: ASSGGTGDLVETQY

v_call: TRBV7-9
cdr3_aa: ASRPATAGGITGELF

v_call: TRBV27
cdr3_aa: ASSLLGLASDEQY

v_call: TRBV6-9
cdr3_aa: ASTYPGQGAMGAF

v_call: TRBV10-3
cdr3_aa: AISESGRAYGYT

v_call: TRBV11-1
cdr3_aa: ASSLGLLAGAPEQY

v_call: TRBV5-1
cdr3_aa: ASSLSKLNSPLH

v_call: TRBV2
cdr3_aa: ASSGGQGLIGNTIY

v_call: TRBV11-2
cdr3_aa: ASSLEGHGYEQY

v_call: TRBV28
cdr3_aa: ASSFPGLEKLF

v_call: TRBV20-1
cdr3_aa: SARDLSRGSDTGELF

v_call: TRBV20-1
cdr3_aa: SADPLRIRGLPSTDTQY

v_call: TRBV20-1
cdr3_aa: SARDFQRGDSYEQY

v_call: TRBV20-1
cdr3_aa: SARDVPRTSGSVDTQY

v_call: TRBV20-1
cdr3_aa: SARDRAETQY

v_call: TRBV18
cdr3_aa: ASSPTGAYEQY

v_call: TRBV20-1
cdr3_aa: SARENRGTTPLH

v_call: TRBV19
cdr3_aa: ASSMFGNTEAF

v_call: TRBV27
cdr3_aa: ASRTIDQRETQY